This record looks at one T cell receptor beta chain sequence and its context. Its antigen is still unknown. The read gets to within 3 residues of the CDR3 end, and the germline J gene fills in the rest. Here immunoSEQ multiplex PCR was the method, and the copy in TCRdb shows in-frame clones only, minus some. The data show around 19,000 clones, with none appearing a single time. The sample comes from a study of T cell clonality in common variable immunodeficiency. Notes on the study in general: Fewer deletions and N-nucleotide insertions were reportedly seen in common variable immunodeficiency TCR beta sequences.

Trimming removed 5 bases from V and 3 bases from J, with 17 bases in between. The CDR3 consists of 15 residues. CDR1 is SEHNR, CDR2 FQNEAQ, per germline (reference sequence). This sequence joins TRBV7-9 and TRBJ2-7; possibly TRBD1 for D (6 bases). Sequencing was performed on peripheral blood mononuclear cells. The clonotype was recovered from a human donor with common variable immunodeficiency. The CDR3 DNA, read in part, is TGTGCCAGCAGCAACACCCAGGGGACCCTCTACGAG. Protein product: CASSNTQGTLYE. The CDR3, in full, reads CASSNTQGTLYEQYF.